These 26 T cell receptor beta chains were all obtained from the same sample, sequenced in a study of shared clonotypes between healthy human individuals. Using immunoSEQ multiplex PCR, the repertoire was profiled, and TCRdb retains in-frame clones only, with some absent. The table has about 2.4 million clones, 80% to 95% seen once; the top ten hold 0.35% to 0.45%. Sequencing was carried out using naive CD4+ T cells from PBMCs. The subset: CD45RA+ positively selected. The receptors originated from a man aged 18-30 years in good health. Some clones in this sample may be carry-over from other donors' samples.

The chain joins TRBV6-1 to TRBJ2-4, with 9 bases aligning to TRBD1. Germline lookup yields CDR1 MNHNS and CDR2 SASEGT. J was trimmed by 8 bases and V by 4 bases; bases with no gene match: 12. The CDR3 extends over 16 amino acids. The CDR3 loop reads CASSALFGQGLHIQYF. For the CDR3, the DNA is TGTGCCAGCAGTGCGCTCTTCGGACAGGGGCTGCACATTCAGTACTTC.

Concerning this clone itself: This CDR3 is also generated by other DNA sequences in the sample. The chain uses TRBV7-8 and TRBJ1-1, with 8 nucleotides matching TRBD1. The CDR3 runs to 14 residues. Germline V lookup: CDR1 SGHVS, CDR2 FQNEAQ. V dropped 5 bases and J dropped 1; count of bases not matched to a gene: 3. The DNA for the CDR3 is TGTGCCAGCAGCCGTACAGGGGGGAACACTGAAGCTTTCTTT. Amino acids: CASSRTGGNTEAFF.

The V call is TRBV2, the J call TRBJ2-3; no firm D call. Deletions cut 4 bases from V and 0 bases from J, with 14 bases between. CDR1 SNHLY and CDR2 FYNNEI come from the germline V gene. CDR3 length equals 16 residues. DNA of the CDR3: TGTGCCAGCAGTGGATCGACCCGCTATAGCACAGATACGCAGTATTTT. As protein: CASSGSTRYSTDTQYF.

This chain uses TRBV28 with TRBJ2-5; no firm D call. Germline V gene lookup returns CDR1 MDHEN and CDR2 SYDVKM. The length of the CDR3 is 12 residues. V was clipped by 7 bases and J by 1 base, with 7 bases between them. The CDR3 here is CASNSVQETQYF. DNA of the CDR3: TGTGCCAGCAACAGCGTCCAAGAGACCCAGTACTTC. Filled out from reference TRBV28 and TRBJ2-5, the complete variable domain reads DVKVTQSSRYLVKRTGEKVFLECVQDMDHENMFWYRQDPGLGLRLIYFSYDVKMKEKGDIPEGYSVSREKKERFSLILESASTNQTSMYLCASNSVQETQYFGPGTRLLVL.

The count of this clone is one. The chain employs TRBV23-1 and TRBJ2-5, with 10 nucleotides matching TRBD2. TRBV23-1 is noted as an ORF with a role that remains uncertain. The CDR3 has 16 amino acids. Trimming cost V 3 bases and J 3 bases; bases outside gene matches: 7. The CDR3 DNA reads TGCGCCAGCAGTCAGCGGCTAGCGGGAGACGAAGAGACCCAGTACTTC. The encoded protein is CASSQRLAGDEETQYF.

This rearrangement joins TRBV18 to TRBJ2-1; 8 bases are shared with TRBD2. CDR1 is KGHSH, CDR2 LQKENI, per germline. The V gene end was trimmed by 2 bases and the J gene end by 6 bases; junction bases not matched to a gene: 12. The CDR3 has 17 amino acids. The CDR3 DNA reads TGTGCCAGCTCACCAGTGGTAGCGGGAACTCTCCCCAATGAGCAGTTCTTC. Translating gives CASSPVVAGTLPNEQFF.

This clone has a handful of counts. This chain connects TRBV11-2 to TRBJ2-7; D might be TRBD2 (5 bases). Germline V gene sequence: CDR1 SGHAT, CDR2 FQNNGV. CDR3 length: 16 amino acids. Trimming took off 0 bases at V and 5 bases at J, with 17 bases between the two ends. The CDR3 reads CASSLDISSGYDEQYF. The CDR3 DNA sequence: TGTGCCAGCAGCTTAGATATCTCCTCGGGGTACGACGAGCAGTACTTC.

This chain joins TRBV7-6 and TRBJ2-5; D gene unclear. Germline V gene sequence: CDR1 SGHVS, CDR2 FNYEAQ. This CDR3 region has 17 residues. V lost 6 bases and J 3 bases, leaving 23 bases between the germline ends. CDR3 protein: CASSPRAIGQGEETQYF. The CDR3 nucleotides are TGTGCCAGCAGTCCGCGAGCGATAGGTCAAGGTGAAGAGACCCAGTACTTC.

The CDR3 protein is CASSGGGLSYEQYF. The CDR3 bases are TGTGCCAGCAGTGGAGGGGGTCTGTCCTACGAGCAGTACTTC. J is TRBJ2-7 and V is TRBV6-1; the D gene is possibly TRBD1 (6 bases). The V gene lost 4 bases and the J gene lost 1 base, with 11 bases spanning the gap. Germline CDR1 MNHNS, CDR2 SASEGT. The CDR3 runs 14 residues.

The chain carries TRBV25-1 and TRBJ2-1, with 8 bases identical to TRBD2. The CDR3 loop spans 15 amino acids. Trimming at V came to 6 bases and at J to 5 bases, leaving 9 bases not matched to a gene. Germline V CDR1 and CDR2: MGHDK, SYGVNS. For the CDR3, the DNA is TGTGCCAGCAGCGCAGCGGGAGTGAAGCACAATGAGCAGTTCTTC. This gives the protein CASSAAGVKHNEQFF. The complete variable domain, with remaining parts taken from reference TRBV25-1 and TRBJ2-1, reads EADIYQTPRYLVIGTGKKITLECSQTMGHDKMYWYQQDPGMELHLIHYSYGVNSTEKGDLSSESTVSRIRTEHFPLTLESARPSHTSQYLCASSAAGVKHNEQFFGPGTRLTVL.

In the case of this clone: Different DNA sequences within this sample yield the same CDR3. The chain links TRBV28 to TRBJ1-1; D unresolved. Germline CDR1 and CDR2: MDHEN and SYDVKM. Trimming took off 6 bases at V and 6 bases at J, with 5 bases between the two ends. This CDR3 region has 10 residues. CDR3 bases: TGTGCCAGCAGCCGCTCTGAAGCTTTCTTT. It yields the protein CASSRSEAFF.

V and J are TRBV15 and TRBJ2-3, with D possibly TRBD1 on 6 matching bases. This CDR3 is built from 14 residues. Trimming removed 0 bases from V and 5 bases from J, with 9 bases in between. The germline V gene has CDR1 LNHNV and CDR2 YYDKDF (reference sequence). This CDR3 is CATSRDRQEDTQYF. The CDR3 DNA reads TGTGCCACCAGCAGAGACCGACAGGAAGATACGCAGTATTTT.

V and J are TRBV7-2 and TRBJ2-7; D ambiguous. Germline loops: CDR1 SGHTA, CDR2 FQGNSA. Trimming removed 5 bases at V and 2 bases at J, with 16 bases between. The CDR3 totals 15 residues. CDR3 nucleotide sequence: TGTGCCAGCAGCCCGGGCGTGGTCGGACCCTACGAGCAGTACTTC. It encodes CASSPGVVGPYEQYF.

CDR3: CASSQPGGWTGSYNEQFF. CDR3 DNA sequence: TGTGCCAGCAGTCAACCTGGTGGCTGGACAGGGAGCTACAATGAGCAGTTCTTC. The chain combines TRBV28 with TRBJ2-1; 8 bases fit TRBD1. Germline V lookup: CDR1 MDHEN, CDR2 SYDVKM. Trimming cost V 5 bases and J 3 bases; bases outside gene matches: 15. The CDR3 consists of 18 residues.

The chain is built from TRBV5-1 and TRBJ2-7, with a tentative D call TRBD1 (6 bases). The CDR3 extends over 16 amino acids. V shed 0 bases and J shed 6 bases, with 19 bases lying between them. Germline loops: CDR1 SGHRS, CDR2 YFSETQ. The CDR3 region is CASSLAQRTVFSEQYF. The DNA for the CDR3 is TGCGCCAGCAGCTTGGCTCAGAGGACAGTTTTCTCCGAGCAGTACTTC.

CDR3 DNA sequence: TGTGCCTGGAGTGGACGGGGCGGGACCTTGACCTACAATGAGCAGTTCTTC. Translated: CAWSGRGGTLTYNEQFF. V is TRBV30 and J is TRBJ2-1; TRBD2 might be the D (6 bases). This CDR3 region has 17 residues. V was shortened by 1 base and J by 2 bases, with 18 bases between the two germline ends. Germline CDR1 and CDR2: GTSNPN and SVGIG (reference sequence).

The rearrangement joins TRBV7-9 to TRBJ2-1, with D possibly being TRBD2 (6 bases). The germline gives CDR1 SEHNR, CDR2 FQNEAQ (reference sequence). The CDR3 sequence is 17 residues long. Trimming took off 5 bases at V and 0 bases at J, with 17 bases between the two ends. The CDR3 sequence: CASSPSPRESSYNEQFF. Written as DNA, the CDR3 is TGTGCCAGCAGCCCCTCCCCCCGGGAGAGCTCCTACAATGAGCAGTTCTTC.

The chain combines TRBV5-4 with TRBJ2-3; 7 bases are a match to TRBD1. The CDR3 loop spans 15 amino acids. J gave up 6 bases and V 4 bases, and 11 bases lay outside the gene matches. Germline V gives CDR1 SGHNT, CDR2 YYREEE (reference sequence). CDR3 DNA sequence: TGTGCCAGCAGCCAGGGACAGCCCCAGTCGGATACGCAGTATTTT. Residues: CASSQGQPQSDTQYF.

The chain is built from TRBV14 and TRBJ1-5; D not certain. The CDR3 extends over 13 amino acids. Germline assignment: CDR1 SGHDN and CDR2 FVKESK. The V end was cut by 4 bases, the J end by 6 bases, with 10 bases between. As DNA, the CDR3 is TGTGCCAGCAGCCCCGGCCGCAGTCAGCCCCAGCATTTT. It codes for CASSPGRSQPQHF.

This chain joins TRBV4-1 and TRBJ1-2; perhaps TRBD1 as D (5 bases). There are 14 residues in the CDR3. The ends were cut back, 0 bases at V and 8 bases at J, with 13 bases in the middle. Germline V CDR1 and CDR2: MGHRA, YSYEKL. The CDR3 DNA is TGCGCCAGCAGCCAAGAGACAGCGGTACGGGGCTACACCTTC. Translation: CASSQETAVRGYTF.

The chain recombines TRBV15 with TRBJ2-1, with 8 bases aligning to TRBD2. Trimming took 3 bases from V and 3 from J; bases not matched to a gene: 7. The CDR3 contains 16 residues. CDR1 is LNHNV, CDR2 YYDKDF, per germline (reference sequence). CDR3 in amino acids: CATSRRSGTRYNEQFF. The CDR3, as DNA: TGTGCCACCAGCAGGCGTAGCGGGACCCGCTACAATGAGCAGTTCTTC.

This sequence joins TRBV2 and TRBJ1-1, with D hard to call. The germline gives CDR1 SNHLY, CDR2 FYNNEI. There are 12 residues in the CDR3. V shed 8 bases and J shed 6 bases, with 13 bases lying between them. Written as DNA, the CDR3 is TGTGCCAGCGTGAACCCCACGGCTGAAGCTTTCTTT. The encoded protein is CASVNPTAEAFF.

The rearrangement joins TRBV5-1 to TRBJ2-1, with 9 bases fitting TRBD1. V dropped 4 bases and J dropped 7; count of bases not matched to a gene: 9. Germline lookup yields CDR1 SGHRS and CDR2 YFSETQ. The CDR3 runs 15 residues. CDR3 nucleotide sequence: TGCGCCAGCAGCCCAACGGGACAGGGTAGGAATGAGCAGTTCTTC. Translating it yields CASSPTGQGRNEQFF.

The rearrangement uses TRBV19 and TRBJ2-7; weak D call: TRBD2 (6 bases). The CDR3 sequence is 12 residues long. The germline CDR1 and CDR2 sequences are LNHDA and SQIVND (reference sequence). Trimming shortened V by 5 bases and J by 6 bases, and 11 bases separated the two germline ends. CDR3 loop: CASSLISGEQYF. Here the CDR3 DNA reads TGTGCCAGTAGTCTGATTAGCGGCGAGCAGTACTTC.

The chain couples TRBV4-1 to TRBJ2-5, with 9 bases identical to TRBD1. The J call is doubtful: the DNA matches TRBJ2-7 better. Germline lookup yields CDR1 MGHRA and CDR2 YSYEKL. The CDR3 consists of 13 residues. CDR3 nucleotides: TGCGCCAGCAGCCATAGGACAGGGGACGAGCAGTACTTC. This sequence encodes CASSHRTGDEQYF.

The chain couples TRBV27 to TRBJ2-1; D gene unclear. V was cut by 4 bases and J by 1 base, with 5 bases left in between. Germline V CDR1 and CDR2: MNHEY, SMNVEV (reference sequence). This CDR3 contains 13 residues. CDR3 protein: CASSSPSYNEQFF. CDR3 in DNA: TGTGCCAGCAGTTCCCCTTCCTACAATGAGCAGTTCTTC.